This T cell receptor beta chain was found in a study of regulatory T cells in long-lasting Graves disease. Whole-study results and caveats: Among samples with persistent disease, TRBV28, TRBJ1-2 and TRBJ2-5 were favored.

CDR1 is LGHDT, CDR2 YNNKEL, per germline (reference sequence). With 5 bases removed from V and 3 bases from J, the gap between germline ends came to 9 bases. The CDR3 runs to 13 residues. Time point: newly diagnosed GD, antithyroid drugs for less than 3 months. RNA from PBMCs was the source of the TCR library. This clonotype was picked up many times. Antigen unknown. Researchers made TCR beta libraries by using iRepertoire HTBI primers and running Arm-PCR on CDR3 regions. TCRdb called the multiplex PCR reads again in MiXCR, with one record for every CDR3 protein. This table holds over 400,000 distinct CDR3 sequences, less than 15% found once. Separately, the same data were catalogued under a study of T cells in Graves' hyperthyroidism and ophthalmopathy. That report adds: Stable disease denoted Graves' hyperthyroidism without ophthalmopathy progression within 18 months. Those with hyperthyroidism were 18 to 65 years old, newly diagnosed, and ill for under 2 months.

The chain is built from TRBV3-1 and TRBJ2-3, with D unresolved. The clonotype was recovered from a woman aged 45-65 years with Graves disease. Sequenced here: peripheral blood mononuclear cells (PBMCs), sampled at new diagnosis, from a patient treated with antithyroid drugs. CDR3 amino acids: CASSFLWTDTQYF. The CDR3 region has the DNA TGTGCCAGCAGCTTCTTATGGACAGATACGCAGTATTTT.